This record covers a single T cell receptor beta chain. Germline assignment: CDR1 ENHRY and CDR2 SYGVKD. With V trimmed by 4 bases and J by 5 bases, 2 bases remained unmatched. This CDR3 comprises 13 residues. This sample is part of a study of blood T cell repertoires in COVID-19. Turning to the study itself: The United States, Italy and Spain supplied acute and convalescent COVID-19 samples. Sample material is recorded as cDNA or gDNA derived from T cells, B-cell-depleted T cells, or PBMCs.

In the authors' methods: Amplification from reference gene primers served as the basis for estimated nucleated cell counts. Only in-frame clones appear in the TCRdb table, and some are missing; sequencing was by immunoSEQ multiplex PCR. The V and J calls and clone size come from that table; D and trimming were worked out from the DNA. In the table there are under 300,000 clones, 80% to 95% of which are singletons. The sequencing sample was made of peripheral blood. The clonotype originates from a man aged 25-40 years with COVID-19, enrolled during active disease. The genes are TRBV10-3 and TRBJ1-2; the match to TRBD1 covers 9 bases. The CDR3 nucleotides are TGTGCCATCAGTGCAGGACAGGGGTATGGCTACACCTTC. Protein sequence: CAISAGQGYGYTF.